The 18 T cell receptor beta chains below all came from one sample that was sequenced in a study of T cells in localized non-small cell lung cancer. Assay used: immunoSEQ multiplex PCR; TCRdb lists only in-frame clones, some missing. The table lists tens of thousands of clones, roughly 90% of them singletons, with approximately 7.5% in the top ten. The specimen was peripheral blood, collected before any cancer treatment. These receptors came from an older male donor with stage I lung adenocarcinoma.

CDR3 coding DNA: TGCGCCAGCTCCTCCACAGGGAACGAAAAACTGTTTTTT. Its protein product is CASSSTGNEKLFF. The V gene is TRBV5-1, the J gene TRBJ1-4; TRBD1 is a possible D gene (6 bases). V was pared by 7 bases and J by 8 bases, with 15 bases between. The CDR3 runs 13 residues. Per germline, CDR1 SGHRS and CDR2 YFSETQ. Full variable domain (missing parts from reference TRBV5-1 and TRBJ1-4): KAGVTQTPRYLIKTRGQQVTLSCSPISGHRSVSWYQQTPGQGLQFLFEYFSETQRNKGNFPGRFSGRQFSNSRSEMNVSTLELGDSALYLCASSSTGNEKLFFGSGTQLSVL.

The chain carries TRBV5-4 and TRBJ2-7; weak D call: TRBD2 (5 bases). Germline loops: CDR1 SGHNT, CDR2 YYREEE (reference sequence). Trimming stripped 4 bases from V and 0 bases from J, with 17 bases between. The CDR3 extends over 16 amino acids. The CDR3 region is CASSLADSRTSYEQYF. DNA of the CDR3: TGTGCCAGCAGCCTCGCGGACTCACGCACCTCCTACGAGCAGTACTTC.

The chain carries TRBV30 and TRBJ2-1; 7 bases align to TRBD2. Germline loops: CDR1 GTSNPN, CDR2 SVGIG (reference sequence). V lost 3 bases, J lost 0 bases, and 2 bases stayed unmatched. The length of the CDR3 is 14 residues. CDR3 coding DNA: TGTGCCTGGAGGGGACTAAGCTCCTACAATGAGCAGTTCTTC. This codes for CAWRGLSSYNEQFF.

The chain couples TRBV6-1 to TRBJ2-3, with a possible D match to TRBD2 (5 bases). Deletions cut 6 bases from V and 6 bases from J, with 16 bases between. The CDR3 consists of 14 residues. From germline, CDR1 is MNHNS and CDR2 SASEGT. The CDR3 spells CASRQTRFRDTQYF. The CDR3, as DNA: TGTGCCAGCAGACAAACTAGATTTCGGGATACGCAGTATTTT.

This clone occurred a few times. The chain has TRBV27 and TRBJ2-7; D gene unclear. CDR1 and CDR2 from the germline V gene are MNHEY and SMNVEV (reference sequence). Trimming left V 8 bases short and J 5 bases short, with 16 bases between. There are 13 residues in the CDR3. The CDR3 loop reads CASVSLQSHEQYF. The CDR3 DNA is TGTGCCAGCGTCAGCCTCCAGAGCCACGAGCAGTACTTC.

The chain joins TRBV19 to TRBJ2-5; 14 bases map to TRBD2. V was pared by 5 bases and J by 1 base, with 9 bases of the junction left unmatched. CDR1 and CDR2 from the germline V gene are LNHDA and SQIVND (reference sequence). This CDR3 is built from 18 residues. The CDR3 protein is CASSGLAGGFRIQETQYF. CDR3 nucleotide sequence: TGTGCCAGTAGTGGACTAGCGGGGGGATTCAGAATCCAAGAGACCCAGTACTTC.

DNA of the CDR3: TGTGCCAGCAGCTTTGACAGGAGGGACGATGGCTACACCTTC. Its translation is CASSFDRRDDGYTF. The rearrangement links TRBV7-2 to TRBJ1-2; D possibly corresponds to TRBD1 (6 bases). In germline, CDR1 is SGHTA, CDR2 FQGNSA. V lost 3 bases and J 6 bases, leaving 14 bases between the germline ends. The CDR3 loop spans 14 amino acids. Full variable domain (outside the CDR3, taken from reference TRBV7-2 and TRBJ1-2): GAGVSQSPSNKVTEKGKDVELRCDPISGHTALYWYRQSLGQGLEFLIYFQGNSAPDKSGLPSDRFSAERTGGSVSTLTIQRTQQEDSAVYLCASSFDRRDDGYTFGSGTRLTVV.

The chain uses TRBV21-1 and TRBJ1-3. TRBV21-1 is an annotated pseudogene. This CDR3 has 15 amino acids. This chain's CDR3 is CASRRRIHARNTIYF. The CDR3 DNA is TGTGCCAGCAGGAGGCGCATACACGCACGAAACACCATATATTTT.

The chain employs TRBV9 and TRBJ2-2, with D perhaps matching TRBD2 (6 bases). Trimming removed 3 bases at V and 1 base at J, with 13 bases between. CDR1 and CDR2 from the germline V gene are SGDLS and YYNGEE. CDR3 length: 16 amino acids. The CDR3 region has the DNA TGTGCCAGCAGCGAGGGAGGCGTCCTGAACACCGGGGAGCTGTTTTTT. Translation gives CASSEGGVLNTGELFF.

The sample holds one count of this clone. This chain links TRBV30 with TRBJ2-3, with a tentative D call TRBD2 (6 bases). Trimming took 1 base from V and 1 from J, leaving 9 bases between them. The CDR3 sequence is 14 residues long. The germline V gene has CDR1 GTSNPN and CDR2 SVGIG (reference sequence). For the CDR3, the DNA is TGTGCCTGGAGTGACGGGGGAGGCACAGATACGCAGTATTTT. Translating gives CAWSDGGGTDTQYF.

This chain uses TRBV5-1 with TRBJ1-6; D call uncertain. V was pared by 2 bases and J by 6 bases, with 18 bases between. Germline V gene lookup returns CDR1 SGHRS and CDR2 YFSETQ. This CDR3 region has 17 residues. CDR3 protein: CASSFETGSPSNSPLHF. The DNA for the CDR3 is TGCGCCAGCAGCTTCGAAACGGGTAGCCCGAGTAATTCACCCCTCCACTTT.

This chain links TRBV30 with TRBJ1-2; a possible D gene is TRBD1 (5 bases). Trimming stripped 1 base from V and 4 bases from J, with 13 bases between. The CDR3 runs 14 residues. Germline V lookup: CDR1 GTSNPN, CDR2 SVGIG (reference sequence). The CDR3 here is CAWSATGALYGYTF. The CDR3 bases are TGTGCCTGGAGTGCAACAGGAGCCCTCTATGGCTACACCTTC. The complete variable domain, with remaining parts taken from reference TRBV30 and TRBJ1-2, reads SQTIHQWPATLVQPVGSPLSLECTVEGTSNPNLYWYRQAAGRGLQLLFYSVGIGQISSEVPQNLSASRPQDRQFILSSKKLLLSDSGFYLCAWSATGALYGYTFGSGTRLTVV.

The CDR3: CASSQEGDGYTF. CDR3 nucleotide sequence: TGCGCCAGCAGCCAAGAAGGGGACGGCTACACCTTC. The chain has TRBV4-1 and TRBJ1-2; possibly TRBD1 for D (5 bases). The CDR3 runs to 12 residues. Germline assignment: CDR1 MGHRA and CDR2 YSYEKL. V was trimmed by 0 bases and J by 8 bases, leaving 7 bases between them.

J is TRBJ2-1 and V is TRBV7-2; TRBD2 agrees at 9 bases. This CDR3 is 18 amino acids long. V was clipped by 1 base and J by 6 bases; unmatched bases: 13. The germline gives CDR1 SGHTA, CDR2 FQGNSA. In nucleotides, the CDR3 is TGTGCCAGCAGCTTAGAGGGACGAGGAGCGGGGGGAAGCAATGAGCAGTTCTTC. This encodes CASSLEGRGAGGSNEQFF.

The chain is built from TRBV7-2 and TRBJ2-7; the match to TRBD2 covers 8 bases. Trimming at V came to 5 bases and at J to 6 bases, leaving 12 bases not matched to a gene. The germline V gene encodes CDR1 SGHTA and CDR2 FQGNSA. CDR3 size: 15 residues. CDR3 bases: TGTGCCAGCAGCCCAGGGGCTAGCGGGCTCTCCGAGCAGTACTTC. It specifies CASSPGASGLSEQYF.

The chain is built from TRBV7-2 and TRBJ1-2, with TRBD1 matching 8 bases. Unmatched junction bases numbered 3, after V lost 1 base and J lost 2 bases. CDR3 length equals 15 residues. Germline values: CDR1 SGHTA, CDR2 FQGNSA. CDR3 amino acids: CASSLGDRLNYGYTF. CDR3 DNA: TGTGCCAGCAGCTTAGGGGACAGGTTAAACTATGGCTACACCTTC.

The V and J genes are TRBV18 and TRBJ2-3; D is unclear. Germline V lookup: CDR1 KGHSH, CDR2 LQKENI. The germline V and J ends were trimmed by 0 bases and 0 bases, with 4 bases remaining between them. This CDR3 comprises 14 residues. The CDR3 region is CASSPPISTDTQYF. DNA of the CDR3: TGTGCCAGCTCACCACCTATAAGCACAGATACGCAGTATTTT.

V gene TRBV2 combines with J gene TRBJ1-1, with a possible D match to TRBD1 (5 bases). From germline, CDR1 is SNHLY and CDR2 FYNNEI. The CDR3 length is 16 residues. Trimming pared 0 bases from V and 11 bases from J, leaving 22 bases between. CDR3 residues: CASSEALGGLMEGAFF. The CDR3 DNA is TGTGCCAGCAGTGAAGCGCTTGGCGGACTTATGGAGGGGGCTTTCTTT.